This passage covers 22 T cell receptor beta chains from one sample sequenced in a study of beta chain features in type 1 diabetes listed by TCRdb under 2018. Libraries were prepared through the immunoSEQ multiplex PCR assay. The entire isolated RNA was reverse transcribed using the High Capacity cDNA Reverse Transcription Kit, and thus expressed TCRB transcripts were sequenced. As stored in TCRdb, this immuneACCESS dataset retains in-frame rearrangements with V and J assigned. A fraction of the clones does not appear; measured against another copy, unresolved V genes explain less than half of the discrepancy, and the remainder lacks a known reason. Counted in this sample were about 140,000 clones; 6.9% of them appeared once. The ten largest clones take up 1.4% of the sample. The specimen was central memory CD4+ T cells from blood. These receptors all stem from a woman in her thirties in good health.

This clone was detected many times. V and J are TRBV29-1 and TRBJ2-7; the D gene is possibly TRBD1 (5 bases). CDR1 and CDR2 (germline): SQVTM, ANQGSEA. This CDR3 has 12 residues. Trimming took off 5 bases at V and 1 base at J, with 9 bases between the two ends. The CDR3: CSVIGQSYEQYF. CDR3 nucleotides: TGCAGCGTTATCGGACAATCCTACGAGCAGTACTTC.

This clone was recorded at least ten times. This sequence joins TRBV29-1 and TRBJ2-5, with 8 nucleotides matching TRBD1. With 7 bases clipped from V and 4 bases from J, the junction kept 8 bases outside the gene matches. CDR1 and CDR2 from the germline V gene are SQVTM and ANQGSEA. The CDR3 runs to 13 residues. CDR3 coding DNA: TGCAGCGCCCTGGGAGGACAGGGAGAGACCCAGTACTTC. Translation: CSALGGQGETQYF.

There are many counts of this clone. This chain uses TRBV7-6 with TRBJ2-2; 11 bases line up with TRBD1. CDR3 length: 15 amino acids. V was clipped by 5 bases and J by 4 bases; unmatched bases: 3. Germline CDR1 and CDR2: SGHVS and FNYEAQ. The CDR3 coding sequence is TGTGCCAGCAGCCGGACAGGGGGCAGCACCGGGGAGCTGTTTTTT. It encodes CASSRTGGSTGELFF.

This clone has ten or more counts. This chain links TRBV5-1 with TRBJ2-7; perhaps TRBD1 as D (6 bases). The CDR3 has 15 residues. Deletions cut 4 bases from V and 0 bases from J, with 14 bases between. Germline V lookup: CDR1 SGHRS, CDR2 YFSETQ. The CDR3 region has the DNA TGCGCCAGCAGCCGATCCGGGACAACCTCCTACGAGCAGTACTTC. Its protein is CASSRSGTTSYEQYF.

V gene TRBV4-2 combines with J gene TRBJ1-1; D possibly corresponds to TRBD1 (5 bases). V lost 4 bases and J 5 bases, leaving 20 bases between the germline ends. The CDR3 is 16 amino acids. CDR1 and CDR2 from the germline V gene are LGHNA and YNFKEQ. This CDR3 is CASSPGLQGSVTEAFF. CDR3 sequence (DNA): TGTGCCAGCAGCCCAGGGCTCCAGGGATCTGTAACTGAAGCTTTCTTT.

This clone was seen many times. The rearrangement joins TRBV28 to TRBJ1-2, with 10 bases fitting TRBD1. The germline CDR1 and CDR2 sequences are MDHEN and SYDVKM. Trimming removed 5 bases from V and 4 bases from J; junction bases left unmatched: 10. This CDR3 comprises 16 residues. This CDR3 reads CASSGAGTGDTYGYTF. The CDR3, as DNA: TGTGCCAGCAGTGGGGCCGGGACAGGGGATACCTATGGCTACACCTTC.

This clone has only a few counts. The rearrangement links TRBV28 to TRBJ2-7, with 8 bases identical to TRBD1. J was trimmed by 5 bases and V by 6 bases; bases with no gene match: 6. The V gene's germline CDR1 is MDHEN and CDR2 SYDVKM. The CDR3 extends over 13 amino acids. The CDR3 region is CASRQDRVHEQYF. In DNA form, the CDR3 reads TGTGCCAGCAGACAGGACAGGGTGCACGAGCAGTACTTC.

The chain employs TRBV5-5 and TRBJ2-1; the match to TRBD2 covers 7 bases. CDR1 SGHKS and CDR2 YYEKEE come from the germline V gene (reference sequence). V was clipped by 4 bases and J by 4 bases; unmatched bases: 8. This CDR3 spans 15 amino acids. CDR3 residues: CASSRAGTKYNEQFF. DNA of the CDR3: TGTGCCAGCAGCCGTGCGGGGACTAAGTACAATGAGCAGTTCTTC. The full variable domain, in which reference TRBV5-5 and TRBJ2-1 provide the parts outside the CDR3, is DAGVTQSPTHLIKTRGQQVTLRCSPISGHKSVSWYQQVLGQGPQFIFQYYEKEERGRGNFPDRFSARQFPNYSSELNVNALLLGDSALYLCASSRAGTKYNEQFFGPGTRLTVL.

The chain couples TRBV15 to TRBJ1-1; D may be TRBD1 (5 bases). This CDR3 contains 15 residues. Trimming pared 0 bases from V and 7 bases from J, leaving 15 bases between. Germline CDR1 reads LNHNV; CDR2 reads YYDKDF (reference sequence). In nucleotides, the CDR3 is TGTGCCACCAGCAGAGATGGAGGTGGCGGGGGTGAAGCTTTCTTT. This gives the protein CATSRDGGGGGEAFF. Full variable domain (missing parts from reference TRBV15 and TRBJ1-1): DAMVIQNPRYQVTQFGKPVTLSCSQTLNHNVMYWYQQKSSQAPKLLFHYYDKDFNNEADTPDNFQSRRPNTSFCFLDIRSPGLGDTAMYLCATSRDGGGGGEAFFGQGTRLTVV.

The chain is built from TRBV7-6 and TRBJ2-1; TRBD2 matches 13 bases. The CDR3 is 18 residues long. The V gene's germline CDR1 is SGHVS and CDR2 FNYEAQ. Germline trimming cut 4 bases from V and 2 bases from J; bases unmatched to any gene: 8. CDR3 in amino acids: CASSSPGLAGRPYNEQFF. CDR3 DNA: TGTGCCAGCAGCTCCCCGGGACTAGCGGGACGGCCCTACAATGAGCAGTTCTTC.

In this sample, this clone turned up a few times. The genes are TRBV7-2 and TRBJ2-5; maybe TRBD1 (6 bases). Germline values: CDR1 SGHTA, CDR2 FQGNSA. Deletions cut 1 base from V and 4 bases from J, with 22 bases between. There are 18 residues in the CDR3. CDR3 sequence reads: CASSLEAPGPGAGETQYF. CDR3 sequence (DNA): TGTGCCAGCAGCTTAGAGGCCCCGGGGCCAGGGGCAGGAGAGACCCAGTACTTC. Together with reference TRBV7-2 and TRBJ2-5, the CDR3 gives the full variable domain: GAGVSQSPSNKVTEKGKDVELRCDPISGHTALYWYRQSLGQGLEFLIYFQGNSAPDKSGLPSDRFSAERTGGSVSTLTIQRTQQEDSAVYLCASSLEAPGPGAGETQYFGPGTRLLVL.

The chain recombines TRBV12-5 with TRBJ2-3; TRBD2 aligns across 7 bases. CDR1 LGHNT and CDR2 FRNRAP come from the germline V gene. The CDR3 is 15 amino acids. V shed 2 bases and J 2 bases; nucleotides not matched to a gene: 4. This CDR3 reads CASGLSSGVTDTQYF. CDR3 sequence (DNA): TGTGCTAGTGGTTTGTCTAGCGGAGTCACAGATACGCAGTATTTT.

Only a few counts were recorded for this clone. V is TRBV7-2 and J is TRBJ1-2; D perhaps matches TRBD1 (6 bases). The CDR3 is made up of 15 amino acids. From germline, CDR1 is SGHTA and CDR2 FQGNSA. The V and J ends lost 5 bases and 6 bases respectively, with 19 bases between them. The CDR3 coding sequence is TGTGCCAGCAGCACCGACAGGCCCCGTCAGGATGGCTACACCTTC. As protein: CASSTDRPRQDGYTF.

The V call is TRBV7-2, the J call TRBJ2-1, with 12 bases that match TRBD2. The CDR3 extends over 18 amino acids. Trimming cost V 3 bases and J 10 bases; bases outside gene matches: 16. Germline V CDR1 and CDR2: SGHTA, FQGNSA. CDR3 loop: CASSLKALGLAGPKEQFF. Written as DNA, the CDR3 is TGTGCCAGCAGCTTGAAGGCCTTAGGACTAGCGGGGCCCAAGGAGCAGTTCTTC. Drawing the rest from reference TRBV7-2 and TRBJ2-1, the complete variable domain is GAGVSQSPSNKVTEKGKDVELRCDPISGHTALYWYRQSLGQGLEFLIYFQGNSAPDKSGLPSDRFSAERTGGSVSTLTIQRTQQEDSAVYLCASSLKALGLAGPKEQFFGPGTRLTVL.

This clone was picked up a small number of times. The chain employs TRBV21-1 and TRBJ1-4; the table names TRBD1, a call not compared with the DNA. TRBV21-1 is a recognized pseudogene. This CDR3 has 17 residues. The CDR3 DNA is TGTGCCAGCAGCCGGGACAGGGAGTGCGGTTCACACGAAAAACTGTTTTTT. Translating it yields CASSRDRECGSHEKLFF.

This clone was counted between two and nine times. CDR3 residues: CASSEAGVGTEAFF. DNA for the CDR3: TGTGCCAGCAGCGAAGCAGGGGTTGGCACTGAAGCTTTCTTT. This chain connects TRBV11-3 to TRBJ1-1; a possible D gene is TRBD1 (6 bases). The germline V gene encodes CDR1 SGHNT and CDR2 YENEEA. V dropped 5 bases and J dropped 4 bases, with 14 bases sitting between them. The CDR3 is made up of 14 amino acids.

This clone was counted between two and nine times. V gene TRBV28 combines with J gene TRBJ1-2; the D gene is possibly TRBD1 (5 bases). With 4 bases removed from V and 2 bases from J, the gap between germline ends came to 14 bases. The CDR3 has 15 amino acids. Germline V gene sequence: CDR1 MDHEN, CDR2 SYDVKM. The CDR3 coding sequence is TGTGCCAGCAGTTCCCTTAGGGGCCCCAACTATGGCTACACCTTC. It is translated as CASSSLRGPNYGYTF.

The gene calls are TRBV7-2 and TRBJ2-3; no clear D. Germline values: CDR1 SGHTA, CDR2 FQGNSA. The CDR3 sequence is 14 residues long. The V end lost 1 base, the J end lost 9 bases, and 14 bases lay between the germline ends. The CDR3 DNA follows: TGTGCCAGCAGCTTAGGGGCCAAAGGAACCACGCAGTATTTT. Protein: CASSLGAKGTTQYF.

This sequence joins TRBV6-6 and TRBJ2-7, with 10 nucleotides matching TRBD1. The CDR3 runs 15 residues. Trimming took 6 bases from V and 2 from J; bases not matched to a gene: 7. Germline-derived CDR1 and CDR2 are MNHNY and SVGAGI (reference sequence). CDR3 amino acids: CASSPGTGDAYEQYF. CDR3 bases: TGTGCCAGCAGCCCCGGGACAGGGGACGCCTACGAGCAGTACTTC.

The gene calls are TRBV5-6 and TRBJ1-2; possible D gene TRBD1, 5 bases. The V gene lost 5 bases and the J gene lost 4 bases, with 18 bases spanning the gap. Looked up from germline, CDR1 is SGHDT and CDR2 is YYEEEE. The length of the CDR3 is 15 residues. CDR3 nucleotide sequence: TGTGCCAGCAGTCTCAGCAGGTTGGGGGGCTATGGCTACACCTTC. Translated: CASSLSRLGGYGYTF.

This clone was seen at least ten times. The genes are TRBV23-1 and TRBJ2-3; 8 bases agree with TRBD1. TRBV23-1 is an ORF, and what it does is uncertain. This CDR3 region has 16 residues. V shed 3 bases and J 3 bases; nucleotides not matched to a gene: 8. This CDR3 reads CASSQQRRQGTDTQYF. In nucleotides, the CDR3 is TGCGCCAGCAGTCAGCAACGTCGACAGGGGACAGATACGCAGTATTTT.

This chain joins TRBV27 and TRBJ1-1; no reliable D call. V lost 3 bases and J 2 bases, leaving 7 bases between the germline ends. The CDR3 sequence is 13 residues long. Germline V gene lookup returns CDR1 MNHEY and CDR2 SMNVEV (reference sequence). The chain's CDR3 is CASSFIVNTEAFF. CDR3 in DNA: TGTGCCAGCAGTTTTATCGTTAACACTGAAGCTTTCTTT.